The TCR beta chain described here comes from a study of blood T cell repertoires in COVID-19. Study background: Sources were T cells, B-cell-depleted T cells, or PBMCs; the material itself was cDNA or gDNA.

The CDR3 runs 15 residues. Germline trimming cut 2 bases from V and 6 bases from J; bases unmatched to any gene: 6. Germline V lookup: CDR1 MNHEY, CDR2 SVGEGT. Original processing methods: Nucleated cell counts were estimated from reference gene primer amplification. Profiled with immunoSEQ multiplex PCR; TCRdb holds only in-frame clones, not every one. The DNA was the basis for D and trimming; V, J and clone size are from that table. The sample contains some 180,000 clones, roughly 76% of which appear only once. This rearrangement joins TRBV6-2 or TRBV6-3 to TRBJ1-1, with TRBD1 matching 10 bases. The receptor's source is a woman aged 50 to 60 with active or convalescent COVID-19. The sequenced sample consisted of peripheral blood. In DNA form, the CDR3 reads TGTGCCAGCAGTTACCCCGAGGGACAGGGGTCTGAAGCTTTCTTT. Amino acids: CASSYPEGQGSEAFF.